There are a few counts of the clone carrying this T cell receptor (beta chain). The antigen is unknown. The data derive from a study of regulatory T cells in long-lasting Graves disease. The wider study: Less than 3 months of antithyroid drugs had been taken by newly diagnosed Graves' patients.

The length of the CDR3 is 13 residues. Germline V gives CDR1 SEHNR, CDR2 FQNEAQ (reference sequence). The time point denotes: newly diagnosed GD, antithyroid drugs for less than 3 months. The TCR library was prepared using RNA isolated from PBMCs. HTBI primers from iRepertoire and Arm-PCR of CDR3 regions yielded the TCR beta libraries. MiXCR was run by TCRdb on the multiplex PCR reads, yielding one entry per CDR3 protein. The sample holds around 450,000 distinct CDR3 sequences, 15% seen once. Study-level points and caveats: When disease was persistent, TRBV28, TRBJ1-2 and TRBJ2-5 were the favored segments. A reduction in accuracy may have resulted from the small sample size.

Another study also made use of these data, one on T cells in Graves' hyperthyroidism and ophthalmopathy. This second study says: Hyperthyroidism patients were newly diagnosed, had disease duration under 2 months, and were aged 18 to 65 years.

The chain recombines TRBV7-9 with TRBJ1-4; no reliable D call. This TCR was recovered from a woman aged 40 to 50 with Graves disease. Sequencing was performed on peripheral blood mononuclear cells (PBMCs), taken at new diagnosis, from a patient treated with antithyroid drugs. In DNA, the CDR3 is TGTGCTACGAACGGGGATGCTAATGAAAAACTGTTTTTT. This encodes CATNGDANEKLFF.